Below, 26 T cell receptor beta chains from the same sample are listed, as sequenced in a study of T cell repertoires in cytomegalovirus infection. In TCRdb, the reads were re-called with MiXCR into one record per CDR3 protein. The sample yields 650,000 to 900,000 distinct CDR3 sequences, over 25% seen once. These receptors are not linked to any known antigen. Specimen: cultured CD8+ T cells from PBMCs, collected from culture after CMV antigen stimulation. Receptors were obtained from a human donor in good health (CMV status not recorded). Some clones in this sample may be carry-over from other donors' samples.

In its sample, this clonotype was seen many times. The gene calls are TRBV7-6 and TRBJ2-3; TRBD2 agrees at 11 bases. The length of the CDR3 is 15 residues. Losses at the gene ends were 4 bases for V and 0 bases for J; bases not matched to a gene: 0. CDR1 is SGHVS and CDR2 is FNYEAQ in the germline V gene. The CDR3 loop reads CASSWTSGSTDTQYF. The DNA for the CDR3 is TGTGCCAGCAGCTGGACTAGCGGGAGCACAGATACGCAGTATTTT.

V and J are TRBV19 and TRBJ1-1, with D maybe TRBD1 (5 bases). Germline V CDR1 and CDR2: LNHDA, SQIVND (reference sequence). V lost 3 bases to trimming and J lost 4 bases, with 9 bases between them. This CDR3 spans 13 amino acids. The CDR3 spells CASSIRVGTEAFF. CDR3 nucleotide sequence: TGTGCCAGTAGTATCAGGGTTGGCACTGAAGCTTTCTTT.

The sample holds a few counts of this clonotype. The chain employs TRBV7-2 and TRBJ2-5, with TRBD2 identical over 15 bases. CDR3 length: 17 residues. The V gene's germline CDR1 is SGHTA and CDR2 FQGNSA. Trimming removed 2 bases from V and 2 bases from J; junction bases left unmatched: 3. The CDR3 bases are TGTGCCAGCAGCTTATCCGGGACTAGCGGGGGGCAAGAGACCCAGTACTTC. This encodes CASSLSGTSGGQETQYF.

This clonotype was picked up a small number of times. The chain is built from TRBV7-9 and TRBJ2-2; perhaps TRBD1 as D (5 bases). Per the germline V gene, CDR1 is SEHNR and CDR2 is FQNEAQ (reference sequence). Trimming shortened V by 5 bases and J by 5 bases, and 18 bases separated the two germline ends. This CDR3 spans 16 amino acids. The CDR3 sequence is CASSPEMGRVTGELFF. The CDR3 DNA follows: TGTGCCAGCAGCCCCGAGATGGGGCGCGTGACCGGGGAGCTGTTTTTT.

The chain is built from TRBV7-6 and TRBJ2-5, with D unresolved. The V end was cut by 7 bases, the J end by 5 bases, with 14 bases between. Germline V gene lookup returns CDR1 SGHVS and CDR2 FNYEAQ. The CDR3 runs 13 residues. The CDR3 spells CASNLSLVETQYF. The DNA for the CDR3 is TGTGCCAGCAACCTCAGCCTAGTGGAGACCCAGTACTTC.

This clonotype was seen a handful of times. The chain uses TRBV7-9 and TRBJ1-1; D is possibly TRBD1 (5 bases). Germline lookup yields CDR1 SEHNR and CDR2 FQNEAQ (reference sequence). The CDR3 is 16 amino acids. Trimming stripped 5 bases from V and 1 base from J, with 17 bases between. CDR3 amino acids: CASSPLLGASNTEAFF. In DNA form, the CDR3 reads TGTGCCAGCAGCCCATTGTTAGGGGCTTCGAACACTGAAGCTTTCTTT.

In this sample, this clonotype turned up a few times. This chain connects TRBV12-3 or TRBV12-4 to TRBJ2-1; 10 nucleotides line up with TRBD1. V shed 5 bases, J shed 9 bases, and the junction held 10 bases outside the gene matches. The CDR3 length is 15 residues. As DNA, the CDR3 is TGTGCCAGCAGTACACCGGGACAGGGGAGAAGTGAGCAGTTCTTC. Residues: CASSTPGQGRSEQFF.

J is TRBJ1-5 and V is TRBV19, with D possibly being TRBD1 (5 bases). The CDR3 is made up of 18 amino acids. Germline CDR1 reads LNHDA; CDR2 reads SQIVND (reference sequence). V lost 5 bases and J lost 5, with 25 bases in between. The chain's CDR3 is CASSSLPGTLASDQPQHF. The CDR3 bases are TGTGCCAGTAGTTCGCTCCCCGGGACTCTCGCGAGCGATCAGCCCCAGCATTTT.

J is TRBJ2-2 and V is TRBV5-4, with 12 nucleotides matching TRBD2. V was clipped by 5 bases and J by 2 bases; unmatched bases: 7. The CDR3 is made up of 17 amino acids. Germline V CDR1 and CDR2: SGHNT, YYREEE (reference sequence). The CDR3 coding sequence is TGTGCCAGCAGATCCGGACTAGCGGGGATTAACACCGGGGAGCTGTTTTTT. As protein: CASRSGLAGINTGELFF.

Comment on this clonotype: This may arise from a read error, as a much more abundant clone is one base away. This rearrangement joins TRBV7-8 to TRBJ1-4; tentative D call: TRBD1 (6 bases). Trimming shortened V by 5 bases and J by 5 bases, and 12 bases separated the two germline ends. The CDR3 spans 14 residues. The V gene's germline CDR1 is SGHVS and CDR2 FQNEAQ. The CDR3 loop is CASSIGGPNEKLFF. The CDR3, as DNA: TGTGCCAGCAGCATCGGGGGGCCCAATGAAAAACTGTTTTTT. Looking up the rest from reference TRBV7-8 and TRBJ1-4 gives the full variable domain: GAGVSQSPRYKVAKRGQDVALRCDPISGHVSLFWYQQALGQGPEFLTYFQNEAQLDKSGLPSDRFFAERPEGSVSTLKIQRTQQEDSAVYLCASSIGGPNEKLFFGSGTQLSVL.

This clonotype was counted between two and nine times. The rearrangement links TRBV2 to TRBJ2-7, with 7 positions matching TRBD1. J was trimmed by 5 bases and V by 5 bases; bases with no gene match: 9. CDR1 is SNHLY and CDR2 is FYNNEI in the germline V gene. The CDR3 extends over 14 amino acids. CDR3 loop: CASSKGQSLDEQYV. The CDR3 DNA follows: TGTGCCAGCAGTAAGGGACAGTCCTTGGACGAGCAGTACGTC.

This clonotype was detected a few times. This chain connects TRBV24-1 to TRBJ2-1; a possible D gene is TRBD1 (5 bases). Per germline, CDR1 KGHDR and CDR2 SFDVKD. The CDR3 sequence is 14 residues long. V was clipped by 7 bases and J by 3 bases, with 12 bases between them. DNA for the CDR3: TGTGCCACCAGCGACCCTGACAGCTACAATGAGCAGTTCTTC. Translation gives CATSDPDSYNEQFF.

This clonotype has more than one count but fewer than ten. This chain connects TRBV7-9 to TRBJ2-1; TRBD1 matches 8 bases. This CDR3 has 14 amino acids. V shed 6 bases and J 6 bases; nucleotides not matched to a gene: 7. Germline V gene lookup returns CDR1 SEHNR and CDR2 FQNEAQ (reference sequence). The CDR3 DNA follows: TGTGCCAGCAGTCACGGACAGGGTGTCAATGAGCAGTTCTTC. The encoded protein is CASSHGQGVNEQFF.

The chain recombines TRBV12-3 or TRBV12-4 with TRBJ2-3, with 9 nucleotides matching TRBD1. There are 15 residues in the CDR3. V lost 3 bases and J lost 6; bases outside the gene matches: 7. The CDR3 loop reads CASSFRDREEDTQYF. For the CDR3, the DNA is TGTGCCAGCAGTTTCCGGGACAGGGAGGAGGATACGCAGTATTTT.

CDR3 residues: CASSLSASPKNIQYF. In nucleotides, the CDR3 is TGTGCCAGCAGCTTGTCAGCGAGTCCTAAAAACATTCAGTACTTC. The V call is TRBV5-4, the J call TRBJ2-4, with D unclear. Trimming took off 1 base at V and 4 bases at J, with 12 bases between the two ends. This CDR3 has 15 residues. Per germline, CDR1 SGHNT and CDR2 YYREEE (reference sequence). The complete variable domain, with remaining parts taken from reference TRBV5-4 and TRBJ2-4, reads ETGVTQSPTHLIKTRGQQVTLRCSSQSGHNTVSWYQQALGQGPQFIFQYYREEENGRGNFPPRFSGLQFPNYSSELNVNALELDDSALYLCASSLSASPKNIQYFGAGTRLSVL.

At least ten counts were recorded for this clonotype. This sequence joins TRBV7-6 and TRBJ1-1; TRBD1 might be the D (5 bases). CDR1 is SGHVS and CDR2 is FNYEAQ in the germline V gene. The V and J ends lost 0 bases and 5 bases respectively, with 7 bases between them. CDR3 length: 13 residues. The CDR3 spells CASSLARTTEAFF. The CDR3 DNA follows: TGTGCCAGCAGCTTAGCTCGGACAACTGAAGCTTTCTTT.

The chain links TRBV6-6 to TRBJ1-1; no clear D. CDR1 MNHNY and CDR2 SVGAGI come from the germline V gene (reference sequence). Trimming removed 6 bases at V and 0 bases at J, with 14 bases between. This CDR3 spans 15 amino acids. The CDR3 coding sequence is TGTGCCAGCAGACCCGTCGGGAGTCTGAACACTGAAGCTTTCTTT. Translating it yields CASRPVGSLNTEAFF.

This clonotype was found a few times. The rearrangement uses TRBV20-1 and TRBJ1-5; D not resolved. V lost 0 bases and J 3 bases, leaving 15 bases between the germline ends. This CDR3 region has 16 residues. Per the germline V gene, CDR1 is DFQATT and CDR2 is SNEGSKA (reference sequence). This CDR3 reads CSARDRVTAYNQPQHF. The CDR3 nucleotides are TGCAGTGCTAGAGATCGGGTTACAGCCTACAATCAGCCCCAGCATTTT.

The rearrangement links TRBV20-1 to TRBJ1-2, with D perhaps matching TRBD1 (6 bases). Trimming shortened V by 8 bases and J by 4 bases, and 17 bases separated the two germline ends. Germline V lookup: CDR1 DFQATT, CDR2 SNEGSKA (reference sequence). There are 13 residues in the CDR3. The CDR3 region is CSTKTGNLYGYTF. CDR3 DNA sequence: TGCAGTACCAAGACAGGAAACCTCTATGGCTACACCTTC.

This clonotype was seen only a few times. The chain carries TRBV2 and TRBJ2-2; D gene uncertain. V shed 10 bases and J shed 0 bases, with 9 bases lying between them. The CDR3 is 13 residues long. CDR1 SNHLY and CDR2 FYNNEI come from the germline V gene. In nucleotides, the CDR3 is TGTGCCACTCAAGGGTCGAACACCGGGGAGCTGTTTTTT. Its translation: CATQGSNTGELFF. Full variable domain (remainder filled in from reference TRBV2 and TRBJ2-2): EPEVTQTPSHQVTQMGQEVILRCVPISNHLYFYWYRQILGQKVEFLVSFYNNEISEKSEIFDDQFSVERPDGSNFTLKIRSTKLEDSAMYFCATQGSNTGELFFGEGSRLTVL.

Written as DNA, the CDR3 is TGTGCCAGCAGCTTAGGAGTGGGACAGAACTACACTGAAGCTTTCTTT. Residues: CASSLGVGQNYTEAFF. The chain uses TRBV7-9 and TRBJ1-1; 7 positions match TRBD1. CDR3 length equals 16 residues. Germline assignment: CDR1 SEHNR and CDR2 FQNEAQ (reference sequence). J was trimmed by 3 bases and V by 1 base; bases with no gene match: 8.

CDR3 protein: CASSLAPQQPQHF. CDR3 bases: TGTGCCAGCAGCTTAGCGCCACAACAGCCCCAGCATTTT. V is TRBV7-2 and J is TRBJ1-5; D is undetermined. Trimming took off 0 bases at V and 7 bases at J, with 7 bases between the two ends. Germline-derived CDR1 and CDR2 are SGHTA and FQGNSA. CDR3 length: 13 residues.

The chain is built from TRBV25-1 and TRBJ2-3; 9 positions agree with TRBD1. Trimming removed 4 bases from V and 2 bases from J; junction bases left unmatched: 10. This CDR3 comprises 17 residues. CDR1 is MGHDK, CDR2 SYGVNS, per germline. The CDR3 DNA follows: TGTGCCAGCAGTGCTCGGACAGGGGACTGGTCCACAGATACGCAGTATTTT. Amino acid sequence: CASSARTGDWSTDTQYF.

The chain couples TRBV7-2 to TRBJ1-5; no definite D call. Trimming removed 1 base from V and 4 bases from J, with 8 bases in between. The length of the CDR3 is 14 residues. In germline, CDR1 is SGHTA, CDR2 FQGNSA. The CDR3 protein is CASSLDIDNQPQHF. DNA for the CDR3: TGTGCCAGCAGCTTAGACATCGATAATCAGCCCCAGCATTTT.

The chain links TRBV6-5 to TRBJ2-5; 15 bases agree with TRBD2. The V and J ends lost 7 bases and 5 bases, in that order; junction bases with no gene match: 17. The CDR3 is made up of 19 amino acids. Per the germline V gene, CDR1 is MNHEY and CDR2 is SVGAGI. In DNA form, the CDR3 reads TGTGCCAGCACTCACGCCATGGGACTAGCGGGGGGCCCCCGGGAGACCCAGTACTTC. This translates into CASTHAMGLAGGPRETQYF.

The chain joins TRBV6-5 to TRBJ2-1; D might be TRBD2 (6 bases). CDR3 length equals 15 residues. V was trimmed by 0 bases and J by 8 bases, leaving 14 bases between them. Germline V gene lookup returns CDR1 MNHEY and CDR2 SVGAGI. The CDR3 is CASSYSGGGVDEQFF. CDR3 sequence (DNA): TGTGCCAGCAGTTACTCCGGAGGAGGGGTGGATGAGCAGTTCTTC.